This T cell receptor (beta chain) emerged from a study of blood T cell dynamics during melanoma immunotherapy. Sequencing was performed with immunoSEQ multiplex PCR; in TCRdb, only in-frame clones are kept and a portion is missing. The repertoire consists of 25,000 to 35,000 clones, with roughly 88% occurring once and the leading ten covering 10% to 13%. To note about this clone: What it recognizes is unknown.

General study results and limits: At W3, later disease-control patients showed bifurcated PBMC repertoire changes, unlike progressors.

The CDR3 is made up of 15 amino acids. In germline, CDR1 is GTSNPN, CDR2 SVGIG (reference sequence). Trimming left V 0 bases short and J 6 bases short, with 12 bases between. As for time point: week 3, after first cycle of checkpoint inhibitor. The clonotype originates from a human donor with melanoma. This chain joins TRBV30 and TRBJ1-6; the D gene is possibly TRBD1 (6 bases). This sample comprised blood, obtained from a patient treated with checkpoint blockade. The CDR3 region has the DNA TGTGCCTGGAGTGTACAACAGGGCGGTAATTCACCCCTCCACTTT. Amino acid sequence: CAWSVQQGGNSPLHF.